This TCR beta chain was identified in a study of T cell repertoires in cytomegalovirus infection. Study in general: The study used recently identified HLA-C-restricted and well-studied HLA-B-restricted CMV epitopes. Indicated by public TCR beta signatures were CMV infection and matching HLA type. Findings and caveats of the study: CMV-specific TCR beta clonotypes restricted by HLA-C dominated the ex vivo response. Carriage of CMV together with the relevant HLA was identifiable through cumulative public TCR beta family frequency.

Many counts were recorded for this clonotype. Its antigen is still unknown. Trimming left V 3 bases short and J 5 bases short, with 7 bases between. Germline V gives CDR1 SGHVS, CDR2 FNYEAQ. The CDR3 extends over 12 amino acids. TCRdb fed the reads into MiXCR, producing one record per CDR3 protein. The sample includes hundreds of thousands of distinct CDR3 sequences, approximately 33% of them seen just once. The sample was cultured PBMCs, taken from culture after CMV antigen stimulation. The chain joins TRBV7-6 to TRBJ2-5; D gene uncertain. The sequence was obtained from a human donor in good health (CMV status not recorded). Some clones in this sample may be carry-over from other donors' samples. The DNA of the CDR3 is TGTGCCAGCAGCTTTTTGGGGGAGACCCAGTACTTC. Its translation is CASSFLGETQYF.